This TCR beta chain was recovered during a study of blood T cell repertoires in COVID-19. As for the study in general: Acute and convalescent COVID-19 specimens originated in the United States, Italy and Spain. The cDNA or gDNA used as material had been derived from T cells, B-cell-depleted T cells, or PBMCs.

Produced via immunoSEQ multiplex PCR; TCRdb's table is partial and in-frame only. The data contain about 310,000 clones, nearly 90% of them singletons. This TCR came from a woman aged 25 to 45 who had recovered from COVID-19. Sequenced input: PBMCs or T cells enriched from blood (not recorded which).

DNA of the CDR3: TGTGCCAGCAGTTTGTCAGGGGATAATTCACCCCTCCACTTT. It specifies CASSLSGDNSPLHF. The chain has TRBV28 and TRBJ1-6; D might be TRBD1 (6 bases). The V gene's germline CDR1 is MDHEN and CDR2 SYDVKM. The V and J ends lost 3 bases and 5 bases respectively, with 8 bases between them. CDR3 length equals 14 residues.